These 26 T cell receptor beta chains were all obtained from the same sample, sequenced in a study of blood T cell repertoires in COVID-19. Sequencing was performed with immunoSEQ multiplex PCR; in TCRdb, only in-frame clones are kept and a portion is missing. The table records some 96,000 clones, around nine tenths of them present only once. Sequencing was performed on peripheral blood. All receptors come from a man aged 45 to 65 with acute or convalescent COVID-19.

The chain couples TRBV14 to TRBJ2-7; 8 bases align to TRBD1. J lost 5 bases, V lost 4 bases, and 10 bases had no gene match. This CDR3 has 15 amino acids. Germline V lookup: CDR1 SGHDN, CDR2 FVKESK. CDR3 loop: CASSRGRTGRNEQYF. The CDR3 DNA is TGTGCCAGCAGCCGTGGCCGGACAGGGAGGAACGAGCAGTACTTC.

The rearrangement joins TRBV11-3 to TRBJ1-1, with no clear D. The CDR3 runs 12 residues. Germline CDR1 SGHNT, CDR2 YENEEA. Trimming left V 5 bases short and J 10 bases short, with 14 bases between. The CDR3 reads CASSPREDGAFF. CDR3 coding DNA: TGTGCCAGCAGCCCTCGGGAGGACGGAGCTTTCTTT.

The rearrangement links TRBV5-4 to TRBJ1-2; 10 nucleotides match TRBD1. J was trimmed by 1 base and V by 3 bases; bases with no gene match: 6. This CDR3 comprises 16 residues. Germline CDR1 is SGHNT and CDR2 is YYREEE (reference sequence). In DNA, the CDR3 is TGTGCCAGCAGCTCAGGCCGGGACAGGGGTAACTATGGCTACACCTTC. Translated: CASSSGRDRGNYGYTF.

CDR3 coding DNA: TGCAGCGTTGACCCGCTAGCGGGAGTCCAAGAGACCCAGTACTTC. Protein: CSVDPLAGVQETQYF. The V gene is TRBV29-1, the J gene TRBJ2-5, with 10 bases aligning to TRBD2. Trimming removed 3 bases from V and 1 base from J; junction bases left unmatched: 5. The CDR3 covers 15 residues. Germline CDR1 SQVTM, CDR2 ANQGSEA.

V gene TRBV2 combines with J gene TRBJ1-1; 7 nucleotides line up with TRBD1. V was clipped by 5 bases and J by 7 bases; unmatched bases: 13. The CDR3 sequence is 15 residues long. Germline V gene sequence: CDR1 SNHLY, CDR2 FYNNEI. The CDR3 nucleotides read TGTGCCAGCAGTCAAAATCCCGGGACAGCGAGTGAAGCTTTCTTT. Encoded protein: CASSQNPGTASEAFF. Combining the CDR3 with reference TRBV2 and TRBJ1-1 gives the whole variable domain EPEVTQTPSHQVTQMGQEVILRCVPISNHLYFYWYRQILGQKVEFLVSFYNNEISEKSEIFDDQFSVERPDGSNFTLKIRSTKLEDSAMYFCASSQNPGTASEAFFGQGTRLTVV.

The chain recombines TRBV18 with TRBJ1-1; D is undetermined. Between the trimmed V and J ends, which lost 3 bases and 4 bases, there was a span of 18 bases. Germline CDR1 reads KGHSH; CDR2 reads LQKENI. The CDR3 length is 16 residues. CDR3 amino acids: CASSPSRPGVGTEAFF. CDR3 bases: TGTGCCAGCTCACCTTCGAGGCCCGGGGTGGGCACTGAAGCTTTCTTT.

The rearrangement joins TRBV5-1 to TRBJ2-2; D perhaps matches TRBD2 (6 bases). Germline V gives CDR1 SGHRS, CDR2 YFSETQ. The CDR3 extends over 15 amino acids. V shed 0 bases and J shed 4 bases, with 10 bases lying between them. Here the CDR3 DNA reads TGCGCCAGCAGCTTGGGGACGGGGGTCACCGGGGAGCTGTTTTTT. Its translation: CASSLGTGVTGELFF.

The DNA for the CDR3 is TGTGCCAGCTCACCACCTGGGGAGGGGCGAAAATCCTACGAGCAGTACTTC. Its protein product is CASSPPGEGRKSYEQYF. The chain joins TRBV18 to TRBJ2-7, with 7 nucleotides matching TRBD2. The trim removed 0 bases at V and 1 base at J, leaving 9 bases unmatched. The CDR3 has 17 amino acids. Germline assignment: CDR1 KGHSH and CDR2 LQKENI.

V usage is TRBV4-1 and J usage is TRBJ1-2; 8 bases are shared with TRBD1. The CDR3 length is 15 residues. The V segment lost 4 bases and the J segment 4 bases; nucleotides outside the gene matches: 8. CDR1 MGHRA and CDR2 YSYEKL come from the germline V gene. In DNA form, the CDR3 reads TGCGCCAGCAGCCCACGGACAGGGCAGGGCTATGGCTACACCTTC. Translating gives CASSPRTGQGYGYTF.

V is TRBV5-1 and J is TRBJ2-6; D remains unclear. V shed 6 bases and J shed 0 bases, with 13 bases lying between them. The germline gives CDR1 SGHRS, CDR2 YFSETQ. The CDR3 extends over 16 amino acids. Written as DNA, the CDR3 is TGCGCCAGCACCCTACTTGAACGCTCTGGGGCCAACGTCCTGACTTTC. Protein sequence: CASTLLERSGANVLTF.

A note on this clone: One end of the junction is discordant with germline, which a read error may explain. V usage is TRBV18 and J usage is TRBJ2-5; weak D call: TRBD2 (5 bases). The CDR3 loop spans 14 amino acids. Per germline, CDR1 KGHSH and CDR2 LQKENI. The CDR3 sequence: CASSPTTRQETQYF. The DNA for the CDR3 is TGTGCCAGTTCACCGACTACGCGGCAAGAGACCCAGTACTTC.

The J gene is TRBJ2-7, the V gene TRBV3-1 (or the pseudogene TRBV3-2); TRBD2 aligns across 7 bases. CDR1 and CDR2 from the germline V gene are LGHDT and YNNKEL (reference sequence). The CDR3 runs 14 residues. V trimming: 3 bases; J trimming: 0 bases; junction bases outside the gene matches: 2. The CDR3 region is CASSQLAASYEQYF. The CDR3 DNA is TGTGCCAGCAGCCAGCTAGCGGCCTCCTACGAGCAGTACTTC.

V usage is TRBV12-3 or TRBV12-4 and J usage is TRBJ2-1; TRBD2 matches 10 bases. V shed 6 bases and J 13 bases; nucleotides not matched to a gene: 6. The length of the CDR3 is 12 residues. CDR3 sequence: CASRNTSGNQFF. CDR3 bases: TGTGCCAGCAGAAACACTAGCGGGAATCAGTTCTTC.

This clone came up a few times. The CDR3 bases are TGTGCCAGCAGTGAACTGACCCCAGTGAGGTATGGCTACACCTTC. Translation gives CASSELTPVRYGYTF. The V and J genes are TRBV6-1 and TRBJ1-2; the D is unclear. The V end was cut by 2 bases, the J end by 5 bases, with 15 bases between. Germline CDR1 reads MNHNS; CDR2 reads SASEGT. The CDR3 is 15 amino acids.

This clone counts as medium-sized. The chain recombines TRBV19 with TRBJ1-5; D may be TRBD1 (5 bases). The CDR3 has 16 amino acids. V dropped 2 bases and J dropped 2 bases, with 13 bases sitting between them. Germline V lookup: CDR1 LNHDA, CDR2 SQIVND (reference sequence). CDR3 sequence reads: CASSIQAGDGNQPQHF. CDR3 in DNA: TGTGCCAGTAGTATACAGGCGGGGGACGGCAATCAGCCCCAGCATTTT.

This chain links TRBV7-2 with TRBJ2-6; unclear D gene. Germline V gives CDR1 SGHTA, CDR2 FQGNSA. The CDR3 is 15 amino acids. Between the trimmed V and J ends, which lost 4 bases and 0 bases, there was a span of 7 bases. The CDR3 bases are TGTGCCAGCAGCTCCGCGAGCTCTGGGGCCAACGTCCTGACTTTC. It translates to CASSSASSGANVLTF.

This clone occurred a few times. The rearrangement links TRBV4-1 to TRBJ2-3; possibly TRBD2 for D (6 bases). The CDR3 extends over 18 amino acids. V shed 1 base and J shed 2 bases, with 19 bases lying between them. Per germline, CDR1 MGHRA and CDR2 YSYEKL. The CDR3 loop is CASSQGNQGLSFTDTQYF. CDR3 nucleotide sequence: TGCGCCAGCAGCCAAGGGAATCAGGGACTTTCTTTCACAGATACGCAGTATTTT.

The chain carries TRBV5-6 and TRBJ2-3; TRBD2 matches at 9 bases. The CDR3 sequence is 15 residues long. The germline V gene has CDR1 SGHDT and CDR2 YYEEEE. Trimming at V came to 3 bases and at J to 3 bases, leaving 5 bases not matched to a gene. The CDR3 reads CASSSGTSMTDTQYF. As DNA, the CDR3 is TGTGCCAGCAGCTCCGGGACTAGCATGACAGATACGCAGTATTTT.

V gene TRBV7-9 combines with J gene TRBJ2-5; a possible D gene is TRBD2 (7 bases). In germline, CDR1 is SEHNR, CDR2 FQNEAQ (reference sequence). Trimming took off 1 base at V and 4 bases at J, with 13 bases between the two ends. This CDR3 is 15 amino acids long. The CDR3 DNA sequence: TGTGCCAGCAGCTTAGAGGGGGGGGGCGCAGAGACCCAGTACTTC. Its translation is CASSLEGGGAETQYF.

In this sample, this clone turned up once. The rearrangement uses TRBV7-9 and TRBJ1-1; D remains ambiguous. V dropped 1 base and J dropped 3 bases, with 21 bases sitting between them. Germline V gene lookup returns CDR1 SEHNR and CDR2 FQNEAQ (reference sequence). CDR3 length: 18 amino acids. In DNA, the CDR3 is TGTGCCAGCAGCTTAGGGGAGGGCAGCGCAGCAAGGGACACTGAAGCTTTCTTT. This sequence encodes CASSLGEGSAARDTEAFF.

The CDR3 nucleotides are TGTGCCAGCAGTAGACAGGGGCAACGTGAAAAACTGTTTTTT. Its translation: CASSRQGQREKLFF. The J gene is TRBJ1-4, the V gene TRBV6-6; 8 nucleotides line up with TRBD1. The CDR3 has 14 residues. Germline loops: CDR1 MNHNY, CDR2 SVGAGI (reference sequence). The junction had 6 bases not matched to a gene; V was cut back by 5 bases and J by 7 bases.

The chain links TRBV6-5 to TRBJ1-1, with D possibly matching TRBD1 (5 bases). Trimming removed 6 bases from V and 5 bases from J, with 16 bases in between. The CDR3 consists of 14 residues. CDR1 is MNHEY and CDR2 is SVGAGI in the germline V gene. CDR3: CASSPRGGNTEAFF. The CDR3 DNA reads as TGTGCCAGCAGCCCCCGGGGGGGGAATACTGAAGCTTTCTTT.

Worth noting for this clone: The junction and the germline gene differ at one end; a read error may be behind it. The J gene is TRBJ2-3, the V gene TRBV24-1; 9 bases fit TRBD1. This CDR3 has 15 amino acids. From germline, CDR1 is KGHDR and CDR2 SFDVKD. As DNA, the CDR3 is TGTGCCACCAGTGATTCTACAGGGGGCACGGATACGCAGTATTTT. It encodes CATSDSTGGTDTQYF.

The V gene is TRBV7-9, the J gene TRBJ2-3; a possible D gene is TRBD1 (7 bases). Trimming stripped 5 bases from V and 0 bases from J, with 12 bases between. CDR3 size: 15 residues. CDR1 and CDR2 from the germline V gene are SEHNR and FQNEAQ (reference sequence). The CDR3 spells CASSPGGGSTDTQYF. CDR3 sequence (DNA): TGTGCCAGCAGCCCTGGAGGGGGCAGCACAGATACGCAGTATTTT.

The CDR3 reads CASSQTHGQGGHTF. The CDR3 region has the DNA TGTGCCAGCAGCCAAACCCATGGACAGGGAGGGCACACCTTC. This rearrangement joins TRBV4-2 to TRBJ1-2; 8 bases are shared with TRBD1. Germline CDR1 LGHNA, CDR2 YNFKEQ. The CDR3 is 14 amino acids. J gave up 12 bases and V 2 bases, and 11 bases lay outside the gene matches.

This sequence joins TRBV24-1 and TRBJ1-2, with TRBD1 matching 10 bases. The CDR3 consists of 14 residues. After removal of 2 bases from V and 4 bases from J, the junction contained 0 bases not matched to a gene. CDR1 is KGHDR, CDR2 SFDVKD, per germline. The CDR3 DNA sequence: TGTGCCACCAGTGATTGGGACAGGGGCTATGGCTACACCTTC. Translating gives CATSDWDRGYGYTF.